A selection of T cell receptor beta chains follows, all from one sample in a study of OX40 agonist ivuxolimab in advanced cancers. Here immunoSEQ multiplex PCR was the method, and the copy in TCRdb shows in-frame clones only, minus some. The sample has about 76,000 clones; 75% to 90% are singletons. The source was CD4+ or CD8+ T cells sorted from blood, collected in a trial of the OX40 agonist ivuxolimab. These receptors were obtained from an adult with an advanced solid tumor such as melanoma, head and neck, liver or kidney cancer. The CDR3 runs from the conserved cysteine through the conserved F or W. The order of the fields is D gene, V gene, J gene, clone size, CDR3 protein, CDR3 DNA. A D gene is named only where the DNA matches it firmly. Expanded clones get a size class; other rows say once, few or many, or leave the size out.

>NA|TRBV10-3|TRBJ1-1|NA
CAISERGRATEAFF
TGTGCCATCAGTGAACGGGGGAGGGCCACTGAAGCTTTCTTT
>NA|TRBV7-8|TRBJ1-2|NA
CASSTNVRGADGYTF
TGTGCCAGCAGCACGAACGTACGGGGGGCGGATGGCTACACCTTC
>NA|TRBV7-7|TRBJ2-2|NA
CASSATGELFF
TGTGCTAGCAGCGCAACCGGGGAGCTGTTTTTT
>TRBD2|TRBV4-1|TRBJ2-1|NA
CASSRTSGPYNEQFF
TGCGCCAGCAGCCGAACTAGCGGACCTTACAATGAGCAGTTCTTC
>TRBD1|TRBV11-2|TRBJ2-7|NA
CASSLGTGVPSEQYF
TGTGCCAGCAGCTTAGGGACAGGGGTACCCTCCGAGCAGTACTTC
>NA|TRBV6-5|TRBJ1-2|NA
CASSTGYYGYTF
TGTGCCAGCAGTACAGGTTACTATGGCTACACCTTC
>NA|TRBV19|TRBJ1-6|NA
CASRGGRTAPPLHF
TGTGCCAGTAGAGGGGGGCGGACAGCCCCACCCCTCCACTTT
>NA|TRBV4-3|TRBJ2-7|NA
CASSQGGRAYEQYF
TGCGCCAGCAGCCAAGGGGGCAGGGCCTACGAGCAGTACTTC
>TRBD2|TRBV6-5|TRBJ2-3|NA
CASSYGLAGGPDTQYF
TGTGCCAGCAGTTACGGGCTAGCGGGGGGGCCCGATACGCAGTATTTT
>TRBD2|TRBV9|TRBJ2-2|once
CASSGRLAGATGELFF
TGTGCCAGCAGCGGCCGACTAGCGGGGGCCACCGGGGAGCTGTTTTTT
>TRBD2|TRBV7-7|TRBJ2-3|few
CASSLAGGADTQYF
TGTGCTAGCAGCTTAGCGGGAGGCGCAGATACGCAGTATTTT
>TRBD1|TRBV19|TRBJ2-2|NA
CASSTGGRYTGELFF
TGTGCCAGTAGTACAGGGGGAAGATACACCGGGGAGCTGTTTTTT
>TRBD2|TRBV7-2|TRBJ2-1|NA
CASRPNRLAYNEQFF
TGTGCCAGCAGACCCAACAGACTAGCTTATAATGAGCAGTTCTTC
>NA|TRBV28|TRBJ1-5|NA
CASSSPGHDSAGSNQPQHF
TGTGCCAGCAGTTCACCGGGACACGATTCGGCGGGGAGCAATCAGCCCCAGCATTTT
>NA|TRBV7-2|TRBJ2-1|few
CASSLSGGDEQFF
TGTGCCAGCAGCTTATCTGGGGGCGATGAGCAGTTCTTC
>TRBD2|TRBV6-6|TRBJ2-4|NA
CASSPGLAKAKNIQYF
TGTGCCAGCAGTCCCGGACTAGCTAAAGCCAAAAACATTCAGTACTTC
>TRBD2|TRBV29-1|TRBJ2-1|few
CSVLSGKRYNEQFF
TGCAGCGTCCTAAGCGGGAAAAGGTACAATGAGCAGTTCTTC
>TRBD2|TRBV5-1|TRBJ2-7|NA
CASSSSRGSGEQYF
TGCGCCAGCAGCTCGTCGCGCGGGAGCGGCGAGCAGTACTTC
>NA|TRBV11-1|TRBJ2-1|NA
CASSSGPTVIQFF
TGTGCCAGCAGCTCAGGACCCACTGTAATTCAGTTCTTC
>NA|TRBV25-1|TRBJ1-3|once
CASEGDYSGNTIYF
TGTGCCAGCGAGGGGGACTACTCTGGAAACACCATATATTTT
>TRBD1|TRBV12-5|TRBJ1-2|NA
CASGLVTGGSGGYTF
TGTGCTAGTGGTTTGGTAACAGGGGGCTCTGGTGGCTACACCTTC
>NA|TRBV27|TRBJ2-5|once
CASSLSSGDPGETQYF
TGTGCCAGCAGTTTATCTAGTGGGGACCCCGGGGAGACCCAGTACTTC